The sequence of this TCR beta chain was determined in a study of CD8 T cells in Susac syndrome (dated by TCRdb to between 2018 and 2020). About the study as a whole: Repertoire sequencing was used to test whether CD8+ T cell activation and differentiation in Susac syndrome was antigen driven. The clonality of the CD8+ T cell repertoire was compared across approximately 11 healthy donors, about 14 Susac syndrome patients and around 16 multiple sclerosis patients.

Peripheral blood CD8+ and CD4+ T cells from healthy donors, Susac syndrome patients and multiple sclerosis patients were profiled by high-throughput TCR beta sequencing. The multiple sclerosis controls were treatment-naive patients whose relapsing-remitting disease, either stable or active, fulfilled the revised McDonald criteria. Bulk CD8+ and CD4+ T cells were purified by magnetic negative isolation, while CD8+ TEMRA cells were enriched using FACS. Blood was drawn into EDTA tubes, processed within 24 hours, and PBMCs were isolated by density gradient centrifugation. PBMCs intended for TCR sequencing were frozen in liquid nitrogen and were later thawed in a 37 degrees C water bath. Purity of sorted or isolated CD4+, CD8+ and CD8+ TEMRA cells was at least 90%. Inclusive of the bounding cysteine and phenylalanine, the CDR3 is 14 residues long. Only the CDR3 DNA is retained, 42 bases long and in frame from the first base. Compared with germline, V lacks 2 bases and J lacks 7 bases; bases without a gene match: 4. CDR1 and CDR2 (MGHDK, SYGVNS) derive from the germline V gene.

RNA was extracted using the RNeasy kit, and roughly 0.5 to 1 ug of the RNA was reverse transcribed with random hexamers. The immunoSEQ multiplex PCR assay, which covers 54 Vbeta and 13 Jbeta segments, was used to amplify TCR beta CDR3 regions. PCR amplification bias was corrected by using a synthetic template baseline for primer optimization and computational correction. The study's own analysis went as follows. Reads were assigned to V, D and J genes according to IMGT and analyzed in immunoSEQ Analyzer, with only productive sequences retained. Clonality was computed as one minus Shannon entropy normalized by log2 of the number of productive unique sequences. For each patient and control, public and private clones were evaluated among the 100 most prevalent clones. Susac-specific clones were defined as absent from healthy and MS cohorts, 850 to 1,300 published viral clones and other ImmuneACCESS disease sequences. TCRdb reworked the public reads: Q25 trimming with fastp, MiXCR clone assembly, productive beta chains retained. Each CDR3 protein appears once, grouped with its most common genes and DNA. The V and J calls shown here were made by TCRdb, not taken from the authors' results. In this sample the table shows about 150,000 distinct CDR3 sequences, around 95% of which occur a single time. Of the sample, 0.14% to 0.15% is held by the ten largest clones.

Comment on this clonotype: The antigen it binds to is not known. There are no base qualities to consult, and no much larger clone falls within one base.

Here is what the overall study found, with its caveats: The TCR sequencing and HLA analysis was acknowledged to have included a relatively small number of individuals.

This TCR was recovered from a human donor with multiple sclerosis. The V and J segments used are TRBV25-1 and TRBJ2-1; TRBD1 agrees with 8 junctional bases. Sequenced: CD8+ T cells from PBMCs. The CDR3 region has the sequence CASSETGGTNEQFF. The DNA sequence follows: TGTGCCAGCAGTGAAACAGGGGGGACGAATGAGCAGTTCTTC.